Presented here are 26 T cell receptor beta chains from one specimen sequenced in a study of cytomegalovirus exposure and HLA in healthy donors. 60 Vbeta and 13 Jbeta primers were used in PCR. Using immunoSEQ multiplex PCR, the repertoire was profiled, and TCRdb retains in-frame clones only, with some absent. This table holds a few hundred thousand clones, 84% found once. The source material was PBMCs. These receptors all stem from a woman in her thirties or forties in good health and CMV-seropositive.

The CDR3 DNA is TGTGCCAGCAGTTCCATGGACAGACATAATGAAAAACTGTTTTTT. Protein sequence: CASSSMDRHNEKLFF. The genes are TRBV28 and TRBJ1-4; tentative D call: TRBD1 (6 bases). Germline V gene lookup returns CDR1 MDHEN and CDR2 SYDVKM. The CDR3 consists of 15 residues. V lost 4 bases and J 4 bases, leaving 13 bases between the germline ends.

This clone was counted only a few times. This rearrangement joins TRBV7-2 to TRBJ2-7; D perhaps matches TRBD2 (5 bases). The length of the CDR3 is 14 residues. The V and J ends lost 0 bases and 0 bases respectively, with 6 bases between them. The germline CDR1 and CDR2 sequences are SGHTA and FQGNSA. DNA of the CDR3: TGTGCCAGCAGCTTAGCCCGGGACTCCTACGAGCAGTACTTC. Translation gives CASSLARDSYEQYF.

This clone has a single count. This chain links TRBV10-1 with TRBJ2-2; 9 bases align to TRBD1. J lost 2 bases, V lost 0 bases, and 4 bases had no gene match. This CDR3 has 17 amino acids. CDR1 is WNHNN and CDR2 is SYGVQD in the germline V gene (reference sequence). CDR3 sequence reads: CASSESRDRANTGELFF. The CDR3 coding sequence is TGCGCCAGCAGTGAGTCCCGGGACAGGGCCAACACCGGGGAGCTGTTTTTT.

V usage is TRBV29-1 and J usage is TRBJ1-1, with TRBD1 as a possible D gene (5 bases). The CDR3 spans 12 residues. Per the germline V gene, CDR1 is SQVTM and CDR2 is ANQGSEA. Trimming cost V 3 bases and J 5 bases, with 10 bases left between them. CDR3 bases: TGCAGCGTTGACATCAGGGATACTGAAGCTTTCTTT. It specifies CSVDIRDTEAFF.

Notes on this clone: At one of its ends the junction is not consistent with the germline gene, which may arise from a read error. The chain combines TRBV6-5 with TRBJ1-1, with TRBD1 identical over 7 bases. Germline-derived CDR1 and CDR2 are MNHEY and SVGAGI. The CDR3 runs to 13 residues. The CDR3, as DNA: TGTGCCTGCAGAGGGACAGCAAAAGCTGAAGCTTTCTTT. Amino acids: CACRGTAKAEAFF.

The rearrangement uses TRBV29-1 and TRBJ2-1; 10 positions agree with TRBD2. CDR1 SQVTM and CDR2 ANQGSEA come from the germline V gene. This CDR3 is built from 17 residues. Trimming took 2 bases from V and 0 from J; bases not matched to a gene: 7. The CDR3 DNA reads TGCAGCGTTGAAACTAGCGGGGTGGGGGGCTCCTACAATGAGCAGTTCTTC. This translates into CSVETSGVGGSYNEQFF.

This clone occurred once. The chain uses TRBV29-1 and TRBJ2-5; TRBD2 matches at 7 bases. Judging by the DNA end, TRBJ2-7 fits better; the J call may be wrong. CDR1 SQVTM and CDR2 ANQGSEA come from the germline V gene. This CDR3 region has 14 residues. The CDR3 loop reads CSVVPGGVTYEQYF. As DNA, the CDR3 is TGCAGCGTTGTTCCGGGAGGAGTAACCTACGAGCAGTACTTC.

This clone turned up a few times. V and J are TRBV4-3 and TRBJ1-1; 8 bases are shared with TRBD1. This CDR3 region has 15 residues. Losses at the gene ends were 2 bases for V and 3 bases for J; bases not matched to a gene: 5. Germline V gene lookup returns CDR1 LGHNA and CDR2 YSLEER. This CDR3 is CASSQRTGTHTEAFF. The CDR3 DNA is TGCGCCAGCAGCCAAAGGACAGGGACGCACACTGAAGCTTTCTTT.

This chain connects TRBV7-3 to TRBJ2-5; no clear D. Judging by the DNA end, TRBJ2-7 fits better; the J call may be wrong. Per germline, CDR1 SGHTA and CDR2 FQGTGA. The CDR3 runs 14 residues. The CDR3 region is CASSSRASSYEQYF. The DNA of the CDR3 is TGTGCCAGCAGCTCACGTGCTAGCTCCTACGAGCAGTACTTC.

This chain joins TRBV25-1 and TRBJ2-7, with 9 bases fitting TRBD1. This CDR3 comprises 15 residues. Germline V gene sequence: CDR1 MGHDK, CDR2 SYGVNS. The junction had 6 bases not matched to a gene; V was cut back by 3 bases and J by 3 bases. In DNA form, the CDR3 reads TGTGCCAGCAGTGACCCCGGGACAGGGTTCTACGAGCAGTACTTC. Encoded protein: CASSDPGTGFYEQYF.

The gene calls are TRBV7-7 and TRBJ2-3, with TRBD2 matching over 8 bases. CDR3 size: 16 residues. V gave up 5 bases and J gave up 2 bases; unmatched junction bases: 9. CDR1 and CDR2 from the germline V gene are SSHAT and FNYEAQ (reference sequence). CDR3 sequence reads: CASSPQIAGSTDTQYF. Written as DNA, the CDR3 is TGTGCCAGCAGCCCACAAATAGCGGGGTCCACAGATACGCAGTATTTT.

The rearrangement links TRBV27 to TRBJ1-1, with D tentatively TRBD1 (6 bases). CDR3 size: 15 residues. Germline CDR1 is MNHEY and CDR2 is SMNVEV (reference sequence). Deletions cut 5 bases from V and 0 bases from J, with 13 bases between. The CDR3 DNA reads TGTGCCAGCAGTATACAGGGACATTTGAACACTGAAGCTTTCTTT. This codes for CASSIQGHLNTEAFF.

In this sample, this clone turned up once. The rearrangement links TRBV6-4 to TRBJ1-5; D unresolved. The CDR3 totals 15 residues. Trimming removed 6 bases at V and 5 bases at J, with 17 bases between. Looked up from germline, CDR1 is MRHNA and CDR2 is SNTAGT. CDR3 amino acids: CASSDPRARDQPQHF. The CDR3 DNA is TGTGCCAGCAGCGACCCTAGGGCGCGGGATCAGCCCCAGCATTTT.

This chain uses TRBV6-5 with TRBJ1-2; 9 bases line up with TRBD1. There are 13 residues in the CDR3. In germline, CDR1 is MNHEY, CDR2 SVGAGI. V shed 7 bases, J shed 9 bases, and the junction held 9 bases outside the gene matches. The CDR3 loop is CASNPGQGYRYTF. The CDR3 coding sequence is TGTGCCAGCAATCCGGGACAGGGATACCGCTACACCTTC.

Here the CDR3 DNA reads TGCAGCGTCGTGGGCAGGGCCACACTATCAACAGATACGCAGTATTTT. It is translated as CSVVGRATLSTDTQYF. J is TRBJ2-3 and V is TRBV29-1, with a weak D call TRBD1 (5 bases). V was shortened by 6 bases and J by 3 bases, with 22 bases between the two germline ends. The CDR3 contains 16 residues. CDR1 is SQVTM, CDR2 ANQGSEA, per germline.

As for this clone: This same CDR3 is encoded by further DNA sequences in the sample. This chain joins TRBV7-9 and TRBJ2-3, with D possibly being TRBD1 (5 bases). Germline loops: CDR1 SEHNR, CDR2 FQNEAQ (reference sequence). The CDR3 has 13 amino acids. The V end was cut by 6 bases, the J end by 4 bases, with 11 bases between. The CDR3 reads CASSPKGPDTQYF. In DNA, the CDR3 is TGTGCCAGCAGTCCAAAGGGGCCAGATACGCAGTATTTT.

This clone was detected only once. V is TRBV4-1 and J is TRBJ2-1; 7 nucleotides agree with TRBD2. Trimming removed 4 bases from V and 0 bases from J; junction bases left unmatched: 9. Germline values: CDR1 MGHRA, CDR2 YSYEKL. This CDR3 comprises 17 residues. In DNA form, the CDR3 reads TGCGCCAGCAGCCCAGAGCGGGAATCGTACTCCTACAATGAGCAGTTCTTC. It specifies CASSPERESYSYNEQFF.

This sequence joins TRBV19 and TRBJ1-2; no clear D gene. The germline V gene has CDR1 LNHDA and CDR2 SQIVND (reference sequence). Trimming removed 5 bases at V and 1 base at J, with 17 bases between. The CDR3 extends over 16 amino acids. The CDR3, as DNA: TGTGCCAGTAGTCTACCCGGGTCGGTTGATAACTATGGCTACACCTTC. Translated, it gives CASSLPGSVDNYGYTF.

This sequence joins TRBV28 and TRBJ2-1, with D perhaps matching TRBD2 (5 bases). There are 13 residues in the CDR3. With 3 bases removed from V and 7 bases from J, the gap between germline ends came to 10 bases. In germline, CDR1 is MDHEN, CDR2 SYDVKM. The CDR3 bases are TGTGCCAGCAGTTTCGGGGTCGGAAATGAGCAGTTCTTC. This encodes CASSFGVGNEQFF.

The chain combines TRBV6-5 with TRBJ2-5; TRBD1 agrees at 7 bases. This CDR3 comprises 15 residues. V lost 7 bases and J lost 4; bases outside the gene matches: 12. From germline, CDR1 is MNHEY and CDR2 SVGAGI. CDR3 nucleotide sequence: TGTGCCAGCACCCCGAGGGACAGAACCAGAGAGACCCAGTACTTC. Protein: CASTPRDRTRETQYF.

The chain has TRBV19 and TRBJ2-7; 7 positions match TRBD2. This CDR3 spans 13 amino acids. Germline V gene data show CDR1 as LNHDA and CDR2 as SQIVND (reference sequence). Losses at the gene ends were 5 bases for V and 0 bases for J; bases not matched to a gene: 1. DNA of the CDR3: TGTGCCAGTAGTTCTAGCGGCTCCTACGAGCAGTACTTC. Protein sequence: CASSSSGSYEQYF.

The chain recombines TRBV30 with TRBJ2-7, with 7 bases identical to TRBD1. The CDR3 covers 15 residues. Trimming removed 3 bases from V and 5 bases from J; junction bases left unmatched: 13. CDR1 GTSNPN and CDR2 SVGIG come from the germline V gene (reference sequence). In DNA form, the CDR3 reads TGTGCCTGGAGCAGAAAAACAGGGGTAAGGAACGAGCAGTACTTC. Protein sequence: CAWSRKTGVRNEQYF.

This chain joins TRBV29-1 and TRBJ2-1; 9 bases are a match to TRBD2. Germline values: CDR1 SQVTM, CDR2 ANQGSEA. The CDR3 sequence is 13 residues long. Germline trimming cut 4 bases from V and 6 bases from J; bases unmatched to any gene: 4. CDR3 DNA sequence: TGCAGCGTTGTTGCGGGAGGGCCCAATGAGCAGTTCTTC. This translates into CSVVAGGPNEQFF.

This sequence joins TRBV7-9 and TRBJ1-2; TRBD1 matches 8 bases. CDR3 length equals 15 residues. V dropped 5 bases and J dropped 2; count of bases not matched to a gene: 7. Germline-derived CDR1 and CDR2 are SEHNR and FQNEAQ (reference sequence). Written as DNA, the CDR3 is TGTGCCAGCAGCCCCGGACAGGGTGACAACTATGGCTACACCTTC. As protein: CASSPGQGDNYGYTF.

This clone appeared a few times. The gene calls are TRBV4-2 and TRBJ2-3; 14 bases agree with TRBD2. Trimming took 0 bases from V and 2 from J; bases not matched to a gene: 22. CDR3 length: 24 amino acids. Germline V gives CDR1 LGHNA, CDR2 YNFKEQ. Here the CDR3 reads CASSQDRVRQGLTSGRGATDTQYF. DNA of the CDR3: TGTGCCAGCAGCCAAGATCGCGTGAGACAGGGGTTGACTAGCGGGAGGGGGGCCACAGATACGCAGTATTTT.

The chain employs TRBV7-6 and TRBJ1-5; no reliable D call. Trimming removed 5 bases from V and 6 bases from J, with 14 bases in between. Germline V gene data show CDR1 as SGHVS and CDR2 as FNYEAQ. The CDR3 contains 14 residues. The CDR3 loop is CASSPRRSGQPQHF. CDR3 in DNA: TGTGCCAGCAGCCCCCGCCGGTCGGGTCAGCCCCAGCATTTT.